This T cell receptor beta chain was observed in a study of T cells in narcolepsy. Findings and limits, study-wide: Autoreactive clone sequences were missing from some blood memory CD4+ repertoires. Reportedly, autoreactive clonotypes were serially detected in patients' blood but not controls'.

CDR1 is SQVTM, CDR2 ANQGSEA, per germline. Trimming left V 4 bases short and J 4 bases short, with 16 bases between. This CDR3 region has 15 residues. Using immunoSEQ multiplex PCR, the repertoire was profiled, and TCRdb retains in-frame clones only, with some absent. The sample yields approximately 25,000 clones, about 80% seen once. Comment on this clone: Antigen: not known.

Material for sequencing was CD45RA- memory CD4+ T cells from PBMCs. This chain uses TRBV29-1 with TRBJ2-2, with a weak D call TRBD2 (5 bases). The TCR sequence derives from a human donor with narcolepsy. In DNA form, the CDR3 reads TGCAGCGTTGGAGGCCCCGGGATCGGCACCGGGGAGCTGTTTTTT. Protein product: CSVGGPGIGTGELFF.